This T cell receptor (beta chain) was identified in a study of T cell changes during pregnancy in multiple sclerosis. Sequencing used immunoSEQ multiplex PCR; TCRdb keeps in-frame clones, though not all of them. The sample has some 29,000 clones, approximately 90% seen once; the top ten hold about 8%. The sample was CD8+ T cells from peripheral blood mononuclear cells, taken before pregnancy. The TCR sequence derives from a female donor with multiple sclerosis, enrolled in a pregnancy study.

The CDR3 DNA sequence: TGTGCCAGCACCGGGACAGGGTCCTACGAGCAGTACTTC. Protein product: CASTGTGSYEQYF. This chain joins TRBV28 and TRBJ2-7; TRBD1 agrees at 9 bases. CDR3 length: 13 residues. Trimming at V came to 7 bases and at J to 1 base, leaving 2 bases not matched to a gene. Germline CDR1 reads MDHEN; CDR2 reads SYDVKM.